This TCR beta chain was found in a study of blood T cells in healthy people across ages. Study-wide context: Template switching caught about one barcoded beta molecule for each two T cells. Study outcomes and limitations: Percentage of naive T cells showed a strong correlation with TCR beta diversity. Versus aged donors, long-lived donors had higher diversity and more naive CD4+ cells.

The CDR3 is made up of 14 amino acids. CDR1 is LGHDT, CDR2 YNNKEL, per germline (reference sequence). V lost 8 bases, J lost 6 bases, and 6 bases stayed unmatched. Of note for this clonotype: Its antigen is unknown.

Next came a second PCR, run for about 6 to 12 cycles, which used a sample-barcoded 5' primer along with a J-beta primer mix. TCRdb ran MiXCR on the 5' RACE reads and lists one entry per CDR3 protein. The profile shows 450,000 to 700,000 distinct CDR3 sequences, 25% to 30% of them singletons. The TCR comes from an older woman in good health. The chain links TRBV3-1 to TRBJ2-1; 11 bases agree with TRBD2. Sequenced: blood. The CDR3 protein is CASWSSGGANEQFF. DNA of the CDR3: TGTGCCAGCTGGAGTAGCGGGGGGGCCAATGAGCAGTTCTTC.